The 7 T cell receptor beta chains reported below all come from one sample, sequenced in a study of spatial heterogeneity in lung cancer. This sample's time point: sample taken at primary tumor resection. Via MiXCR, TCRdb re-called the 5' RACE reads, giving one row per CDR3 protein. The sample holds over 50,000 distinct CDR3 sequences; 6.3% are singletons and the top ten take roughly 14%. This specimen was PBMCs, taken at surgery. These receptors were obtained from a female donor with early-stage non-small cell lung cancer.

This clonotype was detected only a few times. V gene TRBV27 combines with J gene TRBJ2-7, with D possibly being TRBD1 (6 bases). CDR3 length equals 13 residues. Looked up from germline, CDR1 is MNHEY and CDR2 is SMNVEV (reference sequence). V was cut by 5 bases and J by 6 bases, with 14 bases left in between. The CDR3 DNA sequence: TGTGCCAGCAGTGTAGCTACAGGGTCCGAGCAGTACTTC. Encoded protein: CASSVATGSEQYF.

There are a few counts of this clonotype. The J gene is TRBJ2-7, the V gene TRBV9, with TRBD1 identical over 8 bases. The V gene's germline CDR1 is SGDLS and CDR2 YYNGEE. The CDR3 has 14 amino acids. V lost 7 bases and J lost 6; bases outside the gene matches: 12. As DNA, the CDR3 is TGTGCCAGCGCTGGAGACAGGGGAGAAGCCGAGCAGTACTTC. Its translation: CASAGDRGEAEQYF.

The CDR3 DNA reads as TGCAGTGAGGCTCGTAGCGGGAGGGGTAATGAGCAGTTCTTC. Translating it yields CSEARSGRGNEQFF. V is TRBV20-1 and J is TRBJ2-1, with 11 bases aligning to TRBD2. Germline V CDR1 and CDR2: DFQATT, SNEGSKA (reference sequence). This CDR3 has 14 amino acids. The junction had 9 bases not matched to a gene; V was cut back by 7 bases and J by 7 bases.

V is TRBV20-1 and J is TRBJ1-2; 9 bases map to TRBD1. V dropped 4 bases and J dropped 4; count of bases not matched to a gene: 1. Looked up from germline, CDR1 is DFQATT and CDR2 is SNEGSKA (reference sequence). The CDR3 length is 12 residues. In DNA form, the CDR3 reads TGCAGTGCTACACAGGGGGCCTATGGCTACACCTTC. This encodes CSATQGAYGYTF.

Many counts were recorded for this clonotype. V and J are TRBV7-2 and TRBJ1-1; D perhaps matches TRBD1 (5 bases). V dropped 2 bases and J dropped 3 bases, with 10 bases sitting between them. Per germline, CDR1 SGHTA and CDR2 FQGNSA. This CDR3 has 14 residues. The CDR3 sequence is CASSLTRGDTEAFF. The DNA for the CDR3 is TGTGCCAGCAGCTTAACCCGAGGGGACACTGAAGCTTTCTTT.

In its sample, this clonotype was seen many times. The chain combines TRBV9 with TRBJ2-5; the match to TRBD2 covers 7 bases. The CDR3 consists of 15 residues. V dropped 5 bases and J dropped 1; count of bases not matched to a gene: 8. The germline V gene encodes CDR1 SGDLS and CDR2 YYNGEE. DNA for the CDR3: TGTGCCAGCAGAATACGACTAGCCCCCCAAGAGACCCAGTACTTC. Translating it yields CASRIRLAPQETQYF.

Only a few counts were recorded for this clonotype. The genes are TRBV12-3 or TRBV12-4 and TRBJ1-2; a possible D gene is TRBD1 (6 bases). Trimming left V 6 bases short and J 8 bases short, with 16 bases between. The CDR3 has 13 residues. The CDR3 sequence: CASSPDRWRGYTF. The DNA of the CDR3 is TGTGCCAGCAGCCCTGACAGGTGGAGAGGCTACACCTTC.